This T cell receptor (beta chain) was documented in a study of vaccination and CD4 T cells after COVID-19. CDR1 is LNHDA and CDR2 is SQIVND in the germline V gene (reference sequence). Trimming took 4 bases from V and 8 from J; bases not matched to a gene: 3. The CDR3 is 15 amino acids. This clonotype turned up a few times. Its antigen is currently unknown. Sample treatment: roughly ten-day PBMC culture with coronavirus spike peptide pools or control peptides (ViraFEST assay). Cultured CD4+ T-cell DNA underwent Oncomine TCR Beta short-read sequencing. TCRdb independently ran MiXCR on the PCR reads; one entry per CDR3 protein. Of over 9,500 distinct CDR3 sequences in the sample, about 42% were seen once.

This receptor was obtained from a human donor who had recovered from COVID-19. The material sequenced was CD4+ T cells from blood, cultured in vitro. This chain links TRBV19 with TRBJ2-1, with 15 nucleotides matching TRBD2. DNA for the CDR3: TGTGCCAGTAGTACCGGACTAGCGGGGGGGGATGAGCAGTTCTTC. Its translation is CASSTGLAGGDEQFF.